This T cell receptor beta chain was sequenced in a study of T cell responses to AZD1222 COVID-19 vaccine. Looking at the study overall: Timing groups of about 4 and about 12 weeks for second doses were pooled.

The assay was immunoSEQ multiplex PCR, and TCRdb's table has in-frame clones only and misses some. Among some 130,000 clones listed, roughly 92% were seen once. Study-wide results and caveats: White British ancestry dominated among donors, who included more females, and clonal diversity was possibly underestimated. Among those given AZD1222, only five to seven were seropositive at baseline. Nearly half of spike-specific TCRs reportedly target variant regions that are unmutated in the B.1.351 and B.1.1.7 variants.

For this clone: The antigen is not known.

This CDR3 is 15 amino acids long. Germline CDR1 SGHRS, CDR2 YFSETQ. Trimming took 1 base from V and 0 from J, leaving 7 bases between them. The TCR sequence derives from an adult in good health. The specimen was peripheral blood, collected on day 0 of AZD1222 vaccination. This chain links TRBV5-1 with TRBJ2-2, with D unclear. In DNA form, the CDR3 reads TGCGCCAGCAGCTTGTCCAACGCGAACACCGGGGAGCTGTTTTTT. Encoded protein: CASSLSNANTGELFF.